The 17 T cell receptor beta chains presented below share a single source sample, sequenced in a study of blood T cell repertoires in COVID-19. Using immunoSEQ multiplex PCR, the repertoire was profiled, and TCRdb retains in-frame clones only, with some absent. This table holds about 200,000 clones, approximately 88% found once. The specimen sequenced was PBMCs or T cells enriched from blood (not recorded which). These receptors were collected from a woman aged 18 to 35 who had recovered from COVID-19.

The chain is built from TRBV3-1 (or the pseudogene TRBV3-2) and TRBJ2-7; 12 bases agree with TRBD2. Germline trimming cut 5 bases from V and 7 bases from J; bases unmatched to any gene: 9. Per the germline V gene, CDR1 is LGHDT and CDR2 is YNNKEL (reference sequence). The CDR3 is made up of 15 amino acids. The CDR3 here is CASSSLAGGPVEQYF. As DNA, the CDR3 is TGTGCCAGCAGCTCACTAGCGGGGGGACCCGTAGAGCAGTACTTC.

This chain connects TRBV24-1 to TRBJ1-4; D may be TRBD1 (5 bases). The V gene lost 6 bases and the J gene lost 3 bases, with 16 bases spanning the gap. CDR1 is KGHDR, CDR2 SFDVKD, per germline. This CDR3 has 16 residues. The CDR3 reads CATSPGPGRPNEKLFF. DNA for the CDR3: TGTGCCACCAGTCCGGGACCCGGGAGGCCTAATGAAAAACTGTTTTTT.

The chain recombines TRBV7-6 with TRBJ1-2; TRBD1 aligns across 10 bases. This CDR3 is built from 13 residues. Unmatched junction bases numbered 3, after V lost 3 bases and J lost 8 bases. The germline V gene encodes CDR1 SGHVS and CDR2 FNYEAQ. CDR3: CASSLGQGKGYTF. The DNA of the CDR3 is TGTGCCAGCAGCTTGGGACAGGGGAAGGGCTACACCTTC.

The chain employs TRBV5-1 and TRBJ1-4, with 7 nucleotides matching TRBD1. CDR1 and CDR2 (germline): SGHRS, YFSETQ. The CDR3 has 15 amino acids. Trimming at V came to 4 bases and at J to 1 base, leaving 4 bases not matched to a gene. DNA of the CDR3: TGCGCCAGCAGCGCCTCAGGGGGAACTAATGAAAAACTGTTTTTT. As protein: CASSASGGTNEKLFF. Using reference TRBV5-1 and TRBJ1-4 for the parts outside the CDR3, the full variable domain is KAGVTQTPRYLIKTRGQQVTLSCSPISGHRSVSWYQQTPGQGLQFLFEYFSETQRNKGNFPGRFSGRQFSNSRSEMNVSTLELGDSALYLCASSASGGTNEKLFFGSGTQLSVL.

The chain has TRBV24-1 and TRBJ1-5; TRBD1 agrees at 7 bases. The trim removed 4 bases at V and 3 bases at J, leaving 11 bases unmatched. CDR1 is KGHDR, CDR2 SFDVKD, per germline. The CDR3 sequence is 17 residues long. CDR3 coding DNA: TGTGCCACCAGTGAAAATACCGGGACAGTTTACAATCAGCCCCAGCATTTT. Translation gives CATSENTGTVYNQPQHF.

V usage is TRBV7-2 and J usage is TRBJ1-2; 11 positions agree with TRBD1. Looked up from germline, CDR1 is SGHTA and CDR2 is FQGNSA. This CDR3 is 17 amino acids long. J gave up 8 bases and V 1 base, and 12 bases lay outside the gene matches. Here the CDR3 reads CASSLDGTGGSTGGYTF. CDR3 DNA: TGTGCCAGCAGCTTAGATGGGACAGGGGGATCTACCGGAGGCTACACCTTC.

This clone was counted a single time. This rearrangement joins TRBV5-1 to TRBJ2-3; 8 bases map to TRBD2. Germline values: CDR1 SGHRS, CDR2 YFSETQ. V was pared by 0 bases and J by 4 bases, with 4 bases of the junction left unmatched. The CDR3 consists of 15 residues. The CDR3 region has the DNA TGCGCCAGCAGCTTGGAAGGACTAGCTTCAGATACGCAGTATTTT. Its translation: CASSLEGLASDTQYF.

The CDR3: CASSPTGGWSSTDTQYF. Written as DNA, the CDR3 is TGTGCCAGCAGCCCTACAGGGGGCTGGAGTAGCACAGATACGCAGTATTTT. The rearrangement joins TRBV7-2 to TRBJ2-3; 9 positions agree with TRBD1. Per germline, CDR1 SGHTA and CDR2 FQGNSA. The trim removed 5 bases at V and 0 bases at J, leaving 9 bases unmatched. The CDR3 runs to 17 residues.

The chain is built from TRBV7-2 and TRBJ1-3; D not resolved. Trimming left V 1 base short and J 3 bases short, with 10 bases between. Germline V CDR1 and CDR2: SGHTA, FQGNSA. The CDR3 is 15 residues long. CDR3 sequence (DNA): TGTGCCAGCAGCTTAGAGTCCGGGAGTGGAAACACCATATATTTT. Encoded protein: CASSLESGSGNTIYF.

The CDR3 protein is CASSVGTGVTEAFF. The DNA for the CDR3 is TGTGCCAGCAGTGTCGGTACAGGGGTTACTGAAGCTTTCTTT. This chain joins TRBV2 and TRBJ1-1; 7 nucleotides line up with TRBD1. The CDR3 runs 14 residues. Looked up from germline, CDR1 is SNHLY and CDR2 is FYNNEI. Trimming cost V 4 bases and J 5 bases; bases outside gene matches: 7.

Written as DNA, the CDR3 is TGTGCCTGGAGTGTCCGTATCGGGACAGGGGTTGGCTACACCTTC. This codes for CAWSVRIGTGVGYTF. The V and J genes are TRBV30 and TRBJ1-2; 10 bases are a match to TRBD1. CDR3 length: 15 residues. Germline CDR1 GTSNPN, CDR2 SVGIG (reference sequence). V gave up 0 bases and J gave up 7 bases; unmatched junction bases: 8.

The count of this clone is one. This chain joins TRBV5-1 and TRBJ1-3; 7 nucleotides agree with TRBD1. The CDR3 runs to 18 residues. The V and J ends lost 5 bases and 4 bases, in that order; junction bases with no gene match: 18. Looked up from germline, CDR1 is SGHRS and CDR2 is YFSETQ. The DNA for the CDR3 is TGCGCCAGCAGATGGAGGGACAGTAGCTCGAAATCCGGAAACACCATATATTTT. Its translation: CASRWRDSSSKSGNTIYF. Variable domain in full (rest from reference TRBV5-1 and TRBJ1-3): KAGVTQTPRYLIKTRGQQVTLSCSPISGHRSVSWYQQTPGQGLQFLFEYFSETQRNKGNFPGRFSGRQFSNSRSEMNVSTLELGDSALYLCASRWRDSSSKSGNTIYFGEGSWLTVV.

J is TRBJ1-1 and V is TRBV6-2 or TRBV6-3; 8 nucleotides line up with TRBD1. The CDR3 contains 15 residues. Trimming at V came to 6 bases and at J to 0 bases, leaving 6 bases not matched to a gene. In germline, CDR1 is MNHEY, CDR2 SVGEGT. The CDR3, as DNA: TGTGCCAGCAGCTTACGACAGGGGATGAACACTGAAGCTTTCTTT. This translates into CASSLRQGMNTEAFF.

The CDR3 is CSVEIQGEGYGYTF. As DNA, the CDR3 is TGCAGCGTTGAAATCCAGGGGGAAGGCTATGGCTACACCTTC. The genes are TRBV29-1 and TRBJ1-2; the match to TRBD1 covers 7 bases. The trim removed 2 bases at V and 4 bases at J, leaving 7 bases unmatched. CDR3 size: 14 residues. Germline CDR1 SQVTM, CDR2 ANQGSEA.

J is TRBJ2-7 and V is TRBV5-1, with TRBD1 as a possible D gene (5 bases). CDR3 length: 15 amino acids. In germline, CDR1 is SGHRS, CDR2 YFSETQ. V lost 0 bases and J lost 3, with 13 bases in between. The CDR3 coding sequence is TGCGCCAGCAGCTTGGGGACAACTTACAGCTACGAGCAGTACTTC. It codes for CASSLGTTYSYEQYF.

The CDR3 loop is CASSATSLTRETQYF. Written as DNA, the CDR3 is TGTGCCAGCAGCGCGACTAGTCTAACGCGGGAGACCCAGTACTTC. V usage is TRBV7-3 and J usage is TRBJ2-5; TRBD2 might be the D (6 bases). V was cut by 5 bases and J by 5 bases, with 18 bases left in between. Germline V gene data show CDR1 as SGHTA and CDR2 as FQGTGA. This CDR3 is 15 amino acids long.

The genes are TRBV28 and TRBJ1-2; 8 positions agree with TRBD1. This CDR3 comprises 15 residues. V gave up 6 bases and J gave up 4 bases; unmatched junction bases: 10. CDR1 and CDR2 (germline): MDHEN, SYDVKM. The CDR3 bases are TGTGCCAGCAGCCGCCCAGGGGGCGAGGGCTATGGCTACACCTTC. Residues: CASSRPGGEGYGYTF.